The 10 T cell receptor beta chains below all came from one sample that was sequenced in a study of shared clonotypes between healthy human individuals. Produced via immunoSEQ multiplex PCR; TCRdb's table is partial and in-frame only. The table shows roughly 1,500,000 clones, with approximately 98% occurring only once. The sample consisted of naive CD4+ T cells sorted from blood. Specified subset: CD45RA+ positively selected. These receptor sequences come from a man aged 30 to 39 in good health.

The chain links TRBV27 to TRBJ2-3; 9 bases are shared with TRBD1. This CDR3 contains 15 residues. CDR1 MNHEY and CDR2 SMNVEV come from the germline V gene (reference sequence). With V trimmed by 8 bases and J by 4 bases, 10 bases remained unmatched. The CDR3 region is CASLQGAGGPDTQYF. CDR3 in DNA: TGTGCCAGCCTACAGGGGGCCGGGGGCCCAGATACGCAGTATTTT.

The rearrangement uses TRBV5-1 and TRBJ2-2, with D perhaps TRBD2 (6 bases). Germline V gene lookup returns CDR1 SGHRS and CDR2 YFSETQ. Trimming shortened V by 0 bases and J by 0 bases, and 9 bases separated the two germline ends. This CDR3 has 16 residues. This CDR3 reads CASSLGLAPNTGELFF. In nucleotides, the CDR3 is TGCGCCAGCAGCTTGGGGCTAGCGCCGAACACCGGGGAGCTGTTTTTT. Using reference TRBV5-1 and TRBJ2-2 for the parts outside the CDR3, the full variable domain is KAGVTQTPRYLIKTRGQQVTLSCSPISGHRSVSWYQQTPGQGLQFLFEYFSETQRNKGNFPGRFSGRQFSNSRSEMNVSTLELGDSALYLCASSLGLAPNTGELFFGEGSRLTVL.

CDR3 in amino acids: CASSHPSGTRGNEQFF. CDR3 nucleotide sequence: TGTGCCAGCAGCCATCCCTCTGGGACTAGGGGCAATGAGCAGTTCTTC. The rearrangement joins TRBV27 to TRBJ2-1; 8 bases are a match to TRBD2. The CDR3 covers 16 residues. After removal of 6 bases from V and 6 bases from J, the junction contained 13 bases not matched to a gene. The germline V gene has CDR1 MNHEY and CDR2 SMNVEV (reference sequence).

The chain links TRBV28 to TRBJ1-5, with TRBD1 matching over 7 bases. V shed 1 base and J 7 bases; nucleotides not matched to a gene: 4. The CDR3 has 14 residues. Germline CDR1 MDHEN, CDR2 SYDVKM. As DNA, the CDR3 is TGTGCCAGCAGTTTATATACAGGGGAGCAGCCCCAGCATTTT. Its translation is CASSLYTGEQPQHF.

The chain employs TRBV6-5 and TRBJ2-6; TRBD1 might be the D (6 bases). The CDR3 is 16 residues long. Germline CDR1 and CDR2: MNHEY and SVGAGI. Between the trimmed V and J ends, which lost 2 bases and 0 bases, there was a span of 8 bases. The CDR3 DNA follows: TGTGCCAGCAGTTACCGGACAGTCTCTGGGGCCAACGTCCTGACTTTC. It yields the protein CASSYRTVSGANVLTF.

CDR3 coding DNA: TGTGCCAGCAGCCCTGACAGAGGATATGAAAAACTGTTTTTT. This gives the protein CASSPDRGYEKLFF. V is TRBV7-9 and J is TRBJ1-4, with D possibly TRBD1 on 5 matching bases. With 5 bases removed from V and 6 bases from J, the gap between germline ends came to 13 bases. In germline, CDR1 is SEHNR, CDR2 FQNEAQ (reference sequence). CDR3 length equals 14 residues.

The chain has TRBV5-6 and TRBJ2-1; 10 bases fit TRBD2. J gave up 8 bases and V 1 base, and 3 bases lay outside the gene matches. This CDR3 comprises 14 residues. Per germline, CDR1 SGHDT and CDR2 YYEEEE. The CDR3 protein is CASSLLAGVYEQFF. The DNA of the CDR3 is TGTGCCAGCAGCTTGCTAGCGGGAGTGTATGAGCAGTTCTTC.

This chain connects TRBV9 to TRBJ1-3; maybe TRBD1 (5 bases). The V gene's germline CDR1 is SGDLS and CDR2 YYNGEE. Trimming removed 0 bases from V and 0 bases from J, with 10 bases in between. The CDR3 length is 16 residues. Written as DNA, the CDR3 is TGTGCCAGCAGCGTAGAGGGGACGATCTCTGGAAACACCATATATTTT. The encoded protein is CASSVEGTISGNTIYF.

The chain joins TRBV5-4 to TRBJ2-1; 9 positions match TRBD2. V gave up 4 bases and J gave up 0 bases; unmatched junction bases: 2. CDR3 length: 15 residues. Germline V gene data show CDR1 as SGHNT and CDR2 as YYREEE (reference sequence). DNA for the CDR3: TGTGCCAGCAGCCGTAGCGGGAGCTCCTACAATGAGCAGTTCTTC. Translating it yields CASSRSGSSYNEQFF.

The chain joins TRBV28 to TRBJ2-7; TRBD2 agrees at 8 bases. Trimming took 8 bases from V and 4 from J; bases not matched to a gene: 7. This CDR3 has 13 residues. CDR1 and CDR2 (germline): MDHEN, SYDVKM. The CDR3 bases are TGTGCCAGCCAGGCGGGAGGAACGTACGAGCAGTACTTC. Translation gives CASQAGGTYEQYF.